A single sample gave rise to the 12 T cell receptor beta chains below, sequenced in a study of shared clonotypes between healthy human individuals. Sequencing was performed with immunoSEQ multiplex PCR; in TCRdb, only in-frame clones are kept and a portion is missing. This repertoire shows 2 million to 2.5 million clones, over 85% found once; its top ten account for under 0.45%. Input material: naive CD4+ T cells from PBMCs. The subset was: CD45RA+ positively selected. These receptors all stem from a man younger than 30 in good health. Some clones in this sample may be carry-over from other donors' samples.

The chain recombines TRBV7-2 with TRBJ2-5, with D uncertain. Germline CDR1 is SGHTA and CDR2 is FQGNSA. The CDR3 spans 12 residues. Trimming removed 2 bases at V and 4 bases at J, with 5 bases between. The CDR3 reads CASSLTAETQYF. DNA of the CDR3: TGTGCCAGCAGCTTAACGGCAGAGACCCAGTACTTC.

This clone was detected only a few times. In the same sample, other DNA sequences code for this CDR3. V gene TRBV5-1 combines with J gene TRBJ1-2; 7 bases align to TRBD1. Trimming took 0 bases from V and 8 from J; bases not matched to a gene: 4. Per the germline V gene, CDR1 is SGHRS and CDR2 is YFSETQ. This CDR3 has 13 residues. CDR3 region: CASSLGQGDGYTF. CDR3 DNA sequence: TGCGCCAGCAGCTTGGGACAGGGAGACGGCTACACCTTC.

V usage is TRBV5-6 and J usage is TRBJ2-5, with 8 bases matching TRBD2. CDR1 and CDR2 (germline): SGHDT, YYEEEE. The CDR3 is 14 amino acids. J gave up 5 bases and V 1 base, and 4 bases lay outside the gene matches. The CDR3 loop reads CASSLLAGIETQYF. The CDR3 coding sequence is TGTGCCAGCAGCTTGTTAGCGGGGATTGAGACCCAGTACTTC.

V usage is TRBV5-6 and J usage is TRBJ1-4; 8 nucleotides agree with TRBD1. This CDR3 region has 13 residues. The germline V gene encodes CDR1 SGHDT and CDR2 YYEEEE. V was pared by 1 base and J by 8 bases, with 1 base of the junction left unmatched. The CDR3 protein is CASSLSGGEKLFF. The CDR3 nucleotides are TGTGCCAGCAGCTTGTCAGGGGGCGAAAAACTGTTTTTT.

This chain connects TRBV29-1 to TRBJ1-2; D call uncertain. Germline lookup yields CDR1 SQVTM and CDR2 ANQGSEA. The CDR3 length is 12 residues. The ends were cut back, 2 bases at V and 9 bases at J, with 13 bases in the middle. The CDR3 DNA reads TGCAGCGTTGAATGGGAGGGTAGGAGCTACACCTTC. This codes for CSVEWEGRSYTF.

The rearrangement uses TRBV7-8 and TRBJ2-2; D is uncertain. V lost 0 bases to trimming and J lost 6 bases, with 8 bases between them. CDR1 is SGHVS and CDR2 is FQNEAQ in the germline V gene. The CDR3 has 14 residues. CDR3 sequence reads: CASSLAIAPGELFF. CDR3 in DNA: TGTGCCAGCAGCTTAGCCATCGCCCCCGGGGAGCTGTTTTTT.

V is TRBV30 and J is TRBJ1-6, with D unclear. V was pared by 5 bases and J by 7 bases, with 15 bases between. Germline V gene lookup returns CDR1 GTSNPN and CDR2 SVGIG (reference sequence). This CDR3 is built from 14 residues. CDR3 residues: CAWVGVSLNSPLHF. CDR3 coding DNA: TGTGCCTGGGTTGGTGTCTCGCTGAATTCACCCCTCCACTTT.

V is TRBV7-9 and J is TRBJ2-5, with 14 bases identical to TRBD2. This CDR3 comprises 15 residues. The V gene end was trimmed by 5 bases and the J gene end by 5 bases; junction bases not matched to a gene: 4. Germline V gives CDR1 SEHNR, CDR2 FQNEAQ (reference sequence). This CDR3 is CASSAGLAGVETQYF. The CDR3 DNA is TGTGCCAGCAGCGCGGGACTAGCGGGAGTCGAGACCCAGTACTTC.

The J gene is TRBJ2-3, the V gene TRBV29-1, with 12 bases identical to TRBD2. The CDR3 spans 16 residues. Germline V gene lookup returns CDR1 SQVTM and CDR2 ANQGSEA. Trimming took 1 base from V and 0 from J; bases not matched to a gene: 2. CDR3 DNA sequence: TGCAGCGTTGAAGGACTAGCGGGGGTAAGCACAGATACGCAGTATTTT. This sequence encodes CSVEGLAGVSTDTQYF.

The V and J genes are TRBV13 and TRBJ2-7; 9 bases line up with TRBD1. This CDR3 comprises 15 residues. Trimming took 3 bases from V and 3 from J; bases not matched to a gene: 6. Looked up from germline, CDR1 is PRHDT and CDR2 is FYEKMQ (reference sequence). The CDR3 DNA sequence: TGTGCCAGCAGCTTTAGCCGGGACAGGGTCTACGAGCAGTACTTC. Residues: CASSFSRDRVYEQYF.

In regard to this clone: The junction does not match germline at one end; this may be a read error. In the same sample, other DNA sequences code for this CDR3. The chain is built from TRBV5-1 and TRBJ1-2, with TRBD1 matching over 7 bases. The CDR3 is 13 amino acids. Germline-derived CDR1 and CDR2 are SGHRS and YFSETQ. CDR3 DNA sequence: TGCGCCAGCAGTTTGGGGCAGGGGGATGGCTACACCTTC. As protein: CASSLGQGDGYTF. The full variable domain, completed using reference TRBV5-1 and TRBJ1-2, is KAGVTQTPRYLIKTRGQQVTLSCSPISGHRSVSWYQQTPGQGLQFLFEYFSETQRNKGNFPGRFSGRQFSNSRSEMNVSTLELGDSALYLCASSLGQGDGYTFGSGTRLTVV.

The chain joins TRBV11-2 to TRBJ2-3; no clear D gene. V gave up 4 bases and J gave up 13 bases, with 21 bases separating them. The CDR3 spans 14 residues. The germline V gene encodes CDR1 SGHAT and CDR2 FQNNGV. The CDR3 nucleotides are TGTGCCAGCAGCTCGACGTTGGACCACGCCCAGGAGTATTTT. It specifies CASSSTLDHAQEYF.